The clone carrying this T cell receptor (beta chain) was counted only a few times. The entry originates in a study of response to subunit inactivated influenza vaccine. Per the germline V gene, CDR1 is SGHVS and CDR2 is FQNEAQ. The CDR3 is 14 residues long. Trimming stripped 5 bases from V and 3 bases from J, with 11 bases between. TCRdb fed the RT-PCR reads into MiXCR, producing one record per CDR3 protein. The sample consists of about 570,000 distinct CDR3 sequences, about 10% of them appearing once. These records were also assigned to another study, of T cells expressing NK-cell markers. That report notes: It was by 5'RACE template switching with UMIs that TCR beta cDNA was made.

The rearrangement joins TRBV7-8 to TRBJ1-5, with TRBD1 as a possible D gene (5 bases). This receptor was taken from a man between 50 and 59 years old who received an inactivated influenza vaccine. Sequenced material: PBMCs from blood, taken on the day of vaccination. The CDR3 sequence: CASSLPGLNQPQHF. The CDR3 nucleotides are TGTGCCAGCAGCCTCCCGGGGCTCAATCAGCCCCAGCATTTT.